This TCR beta chain is drawn from a study of shared clonotypes between healthy human individuals (dated by TCRdb to 2018 to 2021). In terms of the full investigation: A couple of women and three men aged 18 to 49 years were included in the cohort. For each donor, CD4 naive and CD4 memory were each given three plates, CD8 naive was given two plates, and CD8 memory was given one plate. To estimate repertoire size and how much clonotype sharing occurs between individuals, the study deeply sequenced the blood TCR repertoires of several healthy adults. Different laboratories and diverse techniques were used to prepare libraries and sequence TCR repertoires, to increase sequencing depth and limit assay-specific biases. Per donor, leukapheresis produced somewhere between about 0.94 and 9 billion PBMCs. Broader findings and caveats from the paper: Sampling was restricted to blood, and TCR repertoires in tissues likely differ from the TCR repertoires found in blood. About 4.5% of naive CD4, roughly 3.5% of naive CD8, around 2.3% of memory CD4, and approximately 0.4% of memory CD8 clonotypes were shared across a handful of donors. Naive subsets generally had larger estimated clonotype richness than memory subsets. Higher generation probabilities were observed for clonotypes shared by all four sorted-subset donors than for non-shared clonotypes. The small number of donors limited the genetic and exposure-history diversity represented. Pairwise subsampling led to the expectation that sequencing depth would affect the degree of clonotype sharing among donors. Rarefaction of sorted-subset datasets indicated incomplete sequencing despite the large sequencing depth.

Using the deep immunoSEQ assay, TCR CDR3 regions were amplified from genomic DNA by multiplex PCR. For each cell subset, the extracted genomic DNA was distributed evenly across all wells of several immunoSEQ 96-well plates, and each plate served as one replicate. For sorted subsets, about 0.2 ug genomic DNA, equal to 25,000 to 35,000 T cell genomes, was loaded into each replicate PCR. Purified libraries were quantified with a Qubit 3.0 fluorometer, sized on a Bioanalyzer 2100, and re-quantified with the KAPA Library Quantification kit. Every immunoSEQ 96-well plate was sequenced on a separate single-read 150-cycle Illumina NextSeq 550 flow cell. On the authors' methods: Because only junctional sequences without quality scores were contained in the immunoSEQ output, filtering matching that applied to full-length reads could not be performed. To assign V/J genes and CDR3, sequences were annotated against IMGT germline references using PyIR, a Python wrapper for IgBLAST v1.9. Any read was removed if the V/J assignment was weak (E-value above 1e-6), the CDR3 was missing, or the read contained stop codons, out-of-frame junctions, or ambiguous translated residues. A V3J clonotype was defined by an identical inferred V gene, J gene, and CDR3 amino acid sequence. To compute the percentage overlap between repertoires, the number of shared unique clonotypes was divided by the size of the smaller repertoire. RTK rarefaction, the Chao1 estimator, and Recon v2.1 estimates of unobserved clonotypes were used to assess repertoire richness. Generation probabilities were computed with OLGA for all TCRbeta clonotypes obtained by the gDNA method from a few donors. The clones in this table, taken by TCRdb from immuneACCESS, are in-frame only. Not every clone is retained; where verified, under half of the shortfall comes from an unresolved V gene, and the cause of the rest is unknown. V and J calls and clone size are those listed in that table; D and trimming were worked out from the DNA. The sample profile shows some 650,000 clones; 97% of them were found once. The ten largest account for approximately 0.057% of the sample.

Donors were healthy HIV-negative adults with no recently reported acute infections or vaccinations. All donors were Caucasian adults living in Nashville, Tennessee, USA. CD4+ T cells were enriched by magnetic negative selection; naive cells were then positively selected on CD45RA, and the negative fraction formed the memory subset. Blood was collected by leukapheresis, and PBMCs were isolated by Ficoll-Histopaque density gradient centrifugation and then cryopreserved in liquid nitrogen vapor phase. Analytical flow cytometry was used to check the purity and quantity of every magnetically sorted T cell population. Genomic DNA was isolated from each sorted fraction and quantified by UV absorbance on a Nanodrop 2000c. The germline V gene gives CDR1 as SGHAT and CDR2 as FQNNGV. The CDR3, cysteine through phenylalanine, is 15 amino acids long. The only DNA kept is the CDR3, 45 bases in frame from the first base. V is clipped by 4 bases and J by 10 bases, and the sequence between their germline boundaries is 21 bases long.

A remark on this clone: Its antigen target is currently unknown. No base-level quality is on record; no much larger clone is a single base apart.

The specimen sequenced was naive CD4+ T cells sorted from blood. The meaning of the sample's cell subset or site label: CD45RA+ positively selected. The chain was built from TRBV11-2 and TRBJ2-3; matching of 5 bases hints at TRBD2 as the D gene. The source of this sequence is a woman aged 25 to 39 in good health. The encoded CDR3 is CASSYSDSRGGAQYF. The DNA sequence is TGTGCCAGCAGCTACAGCGACTCCCGTGGAGGCGCGCAGTATTTT.